The 19 T cell receptor beta chains listed next were all sequenced from one sample in a study of OX40 agonist ivuxolimab in advanced cancers. TCRdb keeps only in-frame clones here, not all; method: immunoSEQ multiplex PCR. Among approximately 42,000 clones listed, roughly 87% were seen once. The source material was CD4+ or CD8+ T cells sorted from blood, sampled in a trial of the OX40 agonist ivuxolimab. All receptors come from an adult with an advanced solid tumor such as melanoma, head and neck, liver or kidney cancer.

The CDR3 DNA is TGTGCCAGCAGTTTACCAGGAAACTATGGCTACACCTTC. This translates into CASSLPGNYGYTF. The V and J genes are TRBV28 and TRBJ1-2; no firm D call. The CDR3 sequence is 13 residues long. From germline, CDR1 is MDHEN and CDR2 SYDVKM. Trimming shortened V by 2 bases and J by 2 bases, and 6 bases separated the two germline ends.

This clone was detected once. This chain uses TRBV7-6 with TRBJ2-2; 12 positions match TRBD2. Germline V gene data show CDR1 as SGHVS and CDR2 as FNYEAQ. Unmatched junction bases numbered 6, after V lost 4 bases and J lost 0 bases. CDR3 size: 18 residues. CDR3 in DNA: TGTGCCAGCAGCTCAAGGAGACTAGCGGGAGCGAACACCGGGGAGCTGTTTTTT. This codes for CASSSRRLAGANTGELFF.

The V and J genes are TRBV12-5 and TRBJ2-1; 9 bases agree with TRBD1. This CDR3 comprises 21 residues. Germline V CDR1 and CDR2: LGHNT, FRNRAP. Unmatched junction bases numbered 19, after V lost 2 bases and J lost 2 bases. The CDR3 sequence is CASGLFTGGMGANLTYNEQFF. DNA of the CDR3: TGTGCTAGTGGTTTGTTCACAGGGGGCATGGGTGCAAACTTAACCTACAATGAGCAGTTCTTC.

By share, this clone counts as medium-sized. The chain couples TRBV5-4 to TRBJ2-4, with D hard to call. Germline lookup yields CDR1 SGHNT and CDR2 YYREEE (reference sequence). CDR3 size: 16 residues. Trimming shortened V by 2 bases and J by 0 bases, and 12 bases separated the two germline ends. Written as DNA, the CDR3 is TGTGCCAGCAGCTTTAGGGCTGACCTAGCCAAAAACATTCAGTACTTC. It yields the protein CASSFRADLAKNIQYF.

The chain couples TRBV6-5 to TRBJ1-3, with D unresolved. Per the germline V gene, CDR1 is MNHEY and CDR2 is SVGAGI. This CDR3 region has 11 residues. V lost 8 bases and J lost 4, with 6 bases in between. The CDR3 loop reads CASRFGNTIYF. The CDR3 nucleotides are TGTGCCAGCCGCTTCGGAAACACCATATATTTT.

The CDR3 spells CASSLGTGTYEQYF. The CDR3 nucleotides are TGTGCCAGCAGCTTAGGGACAGGGACCTACGAGCAGTACTTC. The V call is TRBV11-2, the J call TRBJ2-7, with 8 bases aligning to TRBD1. The J segment lost 2 bases and the V segment lost 1 base, leaving 1 base of the junction unmatched. The CDR3 sequence is 14 residues long. Germline lookup yields CDR1 SGHAT and CDR2 FQNNGV.

The chain has TRBV9 and TRBJ1-5, with 11 bases fitting TRBD1. The germline V gene has CDR1 SGDLS and CDR2 YYNGEE. J was trimmed by 5 bases and V by 2 bases; bases with no gene match: 3. The CDR3 is made up of 15 amino acids. CDR3: CASSVSGQGDQPQHF. DNA of the CDR3: TGTGCCAGCAGCGTTTCGGGACAGGGGGATCAGCCCCAGCATTTT.

J is TRBJ2-2 and V is TRBV4-3, with 11 positions matching TRBD1. The V and J ends lost 1 base and 6 bases, in that order; junction bases with no gene match: 1. The CDR3 is 15 residues long. Germline V gene lookup returns CDR1 LGHNA and CDR2 YSLEER. This CDR3 reads CASSQGTGGSGELFF. The CDR3 nucleotides are TGCGCCAGCAGCCAAGGGACAGGGGGCTCCGGGGAGCTGTTTTTT.

This chain uses TRBV19 with TRBJ1-2; D is unclear. The CDR3 length is 16 residues. Trimming removed 5 bases from V and 0 bases from J, with 16 bases in between. The germline V gene encodes CDR1 LNHDA and CDR2 SQIVND (reference sequence). The CDR3 is CASSQYTSIPNYGYTF. In nucleotides, the CDR3 is TGTGCCAGTAGTCAGTATACGAGTATTCCTAACTATGGCTACACCTTC.

To note about this clone: The sample holds other DNA sequences that translate to the same CDR3. The CDR3 here is CATASGGENEQFF. The CDR3 region has the DNA TGTGCCACCGCAAGCGGGGGGGAGAATGAGCAGTTCTTC. The chain employs TRBV19 and TRBJ2-1, with 10 positions matching TRBD2. CDR3 length: 13 amino acids. Germline V lookup: CDR1 LNHDA, CDR2 SQIVND (reference sequence). V trimming: 10 bases; J trimming: 7 bases; junction bases outside the gene matches: 7.

The chain is built from TRBV19 and TRBJ1-1, with TRBD1 identical over 12 bases. Per germline, CDR1 LNHDA and CDR2 SQIVND (reference sequence). The CDR3 is made up of 15 amino acids. V shed 5 bases, J shed 4 bases, and the junction held 5 bases outside the gene matches. CDR3 DNA sequence: TGTGCCAGTAGTTTCGGGACAGGGGGCGTCACTGAAGCTTTCTTT. This encodes CASSFGTGGVTEAFF.

The chain links TRBV9 to TRBJ2-5, with D perhaps matching TRBD1 (6 bases). The V gene's germline CDR1 is SGDLS and CDR2 YYNGEE. The V and J ends lost 0 bases and 2 bases respectively, with 11 bases between them. The length of the CDR3 is 15 residues. The CDR3 DNA follows: TGTGCCAGCAGCGTAGCCGGGGACACTCAAGAGACCCAGTACTTC. Its translation: CASSVAGDTQETQYF.

The chain recombines TRBV10-3 with TRBJ2-3, with D possibly called TRBD1 or TRBD2 (5 bases each). Trimming stripped 6 bases from V and 1 base from J, with 17 bases between. The germline gives CDR1 ENHRY, CDR2 SYGVKD. CDR3 length equals 16 residues. DNA of the CDR3: TGTGCCATCAGGCCCGGGACCGGCTTGGGCACAGATACGCAGTATTTT. It is translated as CAIRPGTGLGTDTQYF.

By sample share, this clone is medium-sized (0.01 to 0.1%). The chain is built from TRBV12-5 and TRBJ1-2; the match to TRBD1 covers 9 bases. The V gene end was trimmed by 5 bases and the J gene end by 5 bases; junction bases not matched to a gene: 12. The CDR3 sequence is 16 residues long. Germline V gene data show CDR1 as LGHNT and CDR2 as FRNRAP. DNA for the CDR3: TGTGCTAGTGGTCCGGGACAGGGCCTGCCCCGGTATGGCTACACCTTC. This encodes CASGPGQGLPRYGYTF.

CDR3 DNA sequence: TGCGCCAGCAGCTTGTACCGGGAAAGCGACAACGAGCAGTACTTC. Translating gives CASSLYRESDNEQYF. The chain couples TRBV5-1 to TRBJ2-7; D might be TRBD2 (5 bases). Trimming stripped 1 base from V and 5 bases from J, with 16 bases between. This CDR3 spans 15 amino acids. Per germline, CDR1 SGHRS and CDR2 YFSETQ.

This clone was seen a single time. V and J are TRBV6-5 and TRBJ1-1; D might be TRBD1 (5 bases). Germline V CDR1 and CDR2: MNHEY, SVGAGI. V was trimmed by 6 bases and J by 7 bases, leaving 9 bases between them. CDR3 size: 11 residues. The CDR3 is CASSYGGEAFF. In DNA, the CDR3 is TGTGCCAGCAGCTACGGGGGTGAAGCTTTCTTT.

Note on this clone: A junction boundary mismatches the germline segment, possibly from a read error. This chain links TRBV15 with TRBJ1-1, with D maybe TRBD1 (5 bases). CDR1 is LNHNV and CDR2 is YYDKDF in the germline V gene (reference sequence). The CDR3 extends over 15 amino acids. The CDR3 reads CATTPRGTLNIEAFF. CDR3 bases: TGTGCCACCACTCCCAGAGGGACCCTTAACATTGAAGCTTTCTTT.

The chain couples TRBV5-1 to TRBJ1-1; possible D gene TRBD1, 5 bases. The V gene lost 1 base and the J gene lost 0 bases, with 10 bases spanning the gap. The CDR3 spans 15 residues. Germline lookup yields CDR1 SGHRS and CDR2 YFSETQ. The CDR3 region is CASSLREGMNTEAFF. As DNA, the CDR3 is TGCGCCAGCAGCTTGAGGGAGGGGATGAACACTGAAGCTTTCTTT. Complete variable domain (other parts from reference TRBV5-1 and TRBJ1-1): KAGVTQTPRYLIKTRGQQVTLSCSPISGHRSVSWYQQTPGQGLQFLFEYFSETQRNKGNFPGRFSGRQFSNSRSEMNVSTLELGDSALYLCASSLREGMNTEAFFGQGTRLTVV.

This sequence joins TRBV29-1 and TRBJ1-1; 10 nucleotides agree with TRBD1. This CDR3 region has 14 residues. The germline gives CDR1 SQVTM, CDR2 ANQGSEA. With V trimmed by 6 bases and J by 4 bases, 8 bases remained unmatched. DNA of the CDR3: TGCAGCGTAGAAACCGGGACAGGGGCCACTGAAGCTTTCTTT. Its protein is CSVETGTGATEAFF.